Listed below are T cell receptor beta chains from one sample, sequenced in a study of post-analysis software for immune sequencing data. From the PCR reads, TCRdb called clonotypes with MiXCR, one entry per CDR3 protein. This repertoire shows roughly 800,000 distinct CDR3 sequences, roughly 50% found once; its top ten account for approximately 4.5%. Sequenced material: blood. Source of these receptors: a girl aged 5 to 17 with multiple sclerosis. Each CDR3 is given with its conserved first and last residue. The D gene is left open where the match is weak. Clone size appears in some rows only: once, few, many, or a class for an expanded clone.

>TRBV9|-|-|TRBJ2-7
TGTGCCAGCAGCGTAGGACCCAATGAGGAGCAGTACTTC
CASSVGPNEEQYF
>TRBV3-1|TRBD1|-|TRBJ2-7
TGTGCCAGCAGCCAAGCGTTTAGGGGGCGAAACGAGCAGTACTTC
CASSQAFRGRNEQYF
>TRBV5-1|TRBD1|-|TRBJ2-7
TGCGCCAGCAGCTGGAGGACAGGGGCAAACTACGAGCAGTACTTC
CASSWRTGANYEQYF
>TRBV18|-|few|TRBJ2-7
TGTGCCAGCTCACCAGGGGTAGCAGCCCTCTACGAGCAGTACTTC
CASSPGVAALYEQYF
>TRBV20-1|TRBD2|-|TRBJ2-2
TGCAGTGCTAGAGTGTCTAGCGGGTCCACCGGGGAGCTGTTTTTT
CSARVSSGSTGELFF
>TRBV20-1|-|-|TRBJ1-1
TGCAGTGCTACCCCGTTTGGTGAAGCTTTCTTT
CSATPFGEAFF
>TRBV27|-|few|TRBJ1-5
TGTGCCAGTTCGAGGTTTCGTGGTCAGCCCCAGCATTTT
CASSRFRGQPQHF
>TRBV4-2|TRBD2|once|TRBJ2-7
TGTGCCAGCAGCCAAGATGGGGTGAGAGCGGGGGAGCAGTACTTC
CASSQDGVRAGEQYF
>TRBV3-1|-|few|TRBJ2-5
TGTGCCAGCAGCCAACCGGGACTCTACCAAGAGACCCAGTACTTC
CASSQPGLYQETQYF
>TRBV20-1|TRBD2|-|TRBJ2-5
TGCAGTGCTAGTAGCGGGGGATCCCAAGAGACCCAGTACTTC
CSASSGGSQETQYF
>TRBV20-1|-|few|TRBJ2-7
TGCAGTGCTAGCCGGGACGGAGACTCCTACGAGCAGTACTTC
CSASRDGDSYEQYF
>TRBV14|-|-|TRBJ2-5
TGTGCCAGCAGCCAAGATCGGCGGTTGGAGACCCAGTACTTC
CASSQDRRLETQYF
>TRBV14|TRBD1|-|TRBJ2-7
TGTGCCAGCAGCCAAAGGACGGGACAGTACTACGAGCAGTACTTC
CASSQRTGQYYEQYF
>TRBV5-1|TRBD1|-|TRBJ2-1
TGCGCCAGCAGCCCTGGGACAGGGGAAGGTGAGCAGTTCTTC
CASSPGTGEGEQFF
>TRBV19|-|-|TRBJ1-2
TGTGCCAGTAGTATAGCCAGGGCCGGCTATGGCTACACCTTC
CASSIARAGYGYTF
>TRBV9|-|-|TRBJ2-7
TGTGCCAGCAGCGGAGGGGATTGGGGGGCGCGGTACGAGCAGTACTTC
CASSGGDWGARYEQYF
>TRBV12-5|-|-|TRBJ2-3
TGTGCTAGTGGTCCACCCGGGGGTAGCACAGATACGCAGTATTTT
CASGPPGGSTDTQYF
>TRBV10-3|TRBD2|few|TRBJ2-5
TGTGCCATCAGTGGGGCGGGAGGTTATGAGCAGTACTTC
CAISGAGGYEQYF
>TRBV27|-|-|TRBJ2-1
TGTGCCAGCAACCTTTTCGTGGGTTCCGATGAGCAGTTCTTC
CASNLFVGSDEQFF
>TRBV20-1|-|few|TRBJ2-5
TGCAGTGCGCCGAGGGGGGAGACCCAGTACTTC
CSAPRGETQYF
>TRBV20-1|-|-|TRBJ2-3
TGCAGTGCTAGGGAAGGAGGACGCTCGTACACAGATACGCAGTATTTT
CSAREGGRSYTDTQYF
>TRBV4-1|-|-|TRBJ1-2
TGCGCCAGCAGCCAAGATCAGGGACCTCCTACTAACTATGGCTACACCTTC
CASSQDQGPPTNYGYTF
>TRBV3-1|-|few|TRBJ2-1
TGTGCCAGCAGCCAAGCCTCCGGCACCTACAATGAGCAGTTCTTC
CASSQASGTYNEQFF
>TRBV5-1|-|many|TRBJ2-5
TGTGCCAGCAGCTTAGGAGGAGTTGAGACCCAGTACTTC
CASSLGGVETQYF
>TRBV29-1|TRBD1|-|TRBJ2-1
TGCAGCGTTGAGACTACGGACAGGACCCCAGGTGAGCAGTTCTTC
CSVETTDRTPGEQFF
>TRBV10-3|TRBD2|-|TRBJ2-7
TGTGCCATCAGAGCGACTAGCGGGAGTCCCTACGAGCAGTACTTC
CAIRATSGSPYEQYF
>TRBV19|TRBD2|few|TRBJ2-5
TGTGCCAGTAGTTGGCGGGGGGACCAAGAGACCCAGTACTTC
CASSWRGDQETQYF
>TRBV5-5|TRBD1|-|TRBJ2-5
TGTGCCAGCAGCTCGGGGACAGGGGGCCGCGAGACCCAGTACTTC
CASSSGTGGRETQYF
>TRBV2|-|-|TRBJ2-7
TGTGCCAGCAGTGTTCCGGGCTACGAGCAGTACTTC
CASSVPGYEQYF
>TRBV5-1|-|-|TRBJ2-5
TGCGCCAGCAGCGGACCGGTGTGGGGCGCTTCTGAGACCCAGTACTTC
CASSGPVWGASETQYF
>TRBV9|TRBD1|-|TRBJ2-1
TGTGCCAGCAGCGTAGGGGACAGGGTCCTCAATGAGCAGTTCTTC
CASSVGDRVLNEQFF
>TRBV12-3/TRBV12-4|TRBD2|-|TRBJ2-3
TGTGCCAGCAGTATACGTCGGACTAGGCCAGATACGCAGTATTTT
CASSIRRTRPDTQYF
>TRBV5-1|-|-|TRBJ2-4
TGCGCCAGCAGCTTGGCTAGCGACGAAAACATTCAGTACTTC
CASSLASDENIQYF
>TRBV20-1|-|-|TRBJ2-7
TGCAGTGCTGCGGGACAGACCCACTACGAGCAGTACTTC
CSAAGQTHYEQYF
>TRBV7-8|-|-|TRBJ1-5
TGTGCCAGCAGCTTAGGCTCAACAGGGAGAGGTAATCAGCCCCAGCATTTT
CASSLGSTGRGNQPQHF
>TRBV7-8|-|few|TRBJ2-1
TGTGCCAGCAAGGCAAATCCGAACAATGAGCAGTTCTTC
CASKANPNNEQFF
>TRBV12-3/TRBV12-4|-|-|TRBJ2-7
TGTGCCAGCAGCCTCGGACACCAACTCTCCTACGAGCAGTACTTC
CASSLGHQLSYEQYF
>TRBV6-1|-|-|TRBJ1-5
TGTGCCAGCAGTGAAATTCTCCAGCCCCAGCATTTT
CASSEILQPQHF
>TRBV18|-|-|TRBJ2-7
TGTGCCAGCTCACGGACGGACGGCGAGCAGTACTTC
CASSRTDGEQYF
>TRBV4-2|TRBD2|-|TRBJ2-5
TGTGCCAGCAGCCAGACTAGCGGCAAAGAGACCCAGTACTTC
CASSQTSGKETQYF
>TRBV9|TRBD1|-|TRBJ2-1
TGTGCCAGCAGCGTAGGGACAGGGGGGATGTACGAGCAGTTCTTC
CASSVGTGGMYEQFF
>TRBV20-1|TRBD1|-|TRBJ2-5
TGCAGTGCTAGTGCGGACAGGGCCCACGAACAGTACTTC
CSASADRAHEQYF
>TRBV18|-|-|TRBJ1-2
TGTGCCAGCTCACCAGGGAGGGACGGCTATGGCTACACCTTC
CASSPGRDGYGYTF
>TRBV27|-|-|TRBJ1-2
TGTGCCAGCAGCGCGCCCGACAGGCTACCCTATGACTACACCTTC
CASSAPDRLPYDYTF
>TRBV5-1|TRBD2|-|TRBJ2-5
TGCGCCAGCAGCACCCTTGGGACTAGCGGGAGTGGTGAGCAGTACTTC
CASSTLGTSGSGEQYF
>TRBV6-5|TRBD1|-|TRBJ2-7
TGTGCCAGCAGTTACTCGCGGACAGGCGGAGGCGAGCAGTACTTC
CASSYSRTGGGEQYF
>TRBV7-2|-|-|TRBJ2-7
TGTGCCAGCAGCTTTCGGGACACCCGAGGGTACTTC
CASSFRDTRGYF
>TRBV6-1|-|once|TRBJ1-5
TGTGCCAGCAGGGCGGGGGGTTCTGGTGGTAATCAGCCCCAGCATTTT
CASRAGGSGGNQPQHF
>TRBV20-1|-|-|TRBJ1-1
TGCAGTGCTAGAGCTTCCATGAACACTGAAGCTTTCTTT
CSARASMNTEAFF
>TRBV9|TRBD1|-|TRBJ2-7
TGTGCCAGCAACCAAAACCCAGGGGGCCCCTACGAGCAGTACTTC
CASNQNPGGPYEQYF
>TRBV29-1|-|-|TRBJ1-2
TGCAGCGTTGAAGATGAGGGACGAGGACTTGGCTACACCTTC
CSVEDEGRGLGYTF
>TRBV11-1|TRBD2|once|TRBJ2-1
TGTGCCAGCAGCCAGCCGACTAGCGGGGGTGACCGTTTCTCCTACAATGAGCAGTTCTTC
CASSQPTSGGDRFSYNEQFF
>TRBV5-1|TRBD1|-|TRBJ2-3
TGCGCCAGCAAGACGGCCCGGGACAGTCTCACAGATACGCAGTATTTT
CASKTARDSLTDTQYF